A single sample is the source of the 21 T cell receptor beta chains below, sequenced in a study of vaccination effects on CD4 cells after COVID-19. TCRdb's table, derived via immunoSEQ multiplex PCR, lists solely in-frame clones and lacks some. The sample has about 47,000 clones, approximately 70% seen once; the top ten hold roughly 7.2%. Their antigens are not known. With approximately ten days of culture completed, CD4+ T cells were isolated. Two-dose BNT162b2 or mRNA-1273 vaccination was given to participants. The sequencing here drew on CD4+ T cells from PBMCs cultured without peptide, taken after COVID-19 vaccination. Every receptor here comes from a human donor who received a COVID-19 vaccine.

Written as DNA, the CDR3 is TGCGCCAGCAGCTTGGGCGGTGTTAGCAATCAGCCCCAGCATTTT. This sequence encodes CASSLGGVSNQPQHF. The chain combines TRBV5-1 with TRBJ1-5; D not resolved. Germline V lookup: CDR1 SGHRS, CDR2 YFSETQ. The CDR3 contains 15 residues. Trimming removed 0 bases from V and 0 bases from J, with 7 bases in between.

This clone was counted many times. The chain has TRBV30 and TRBJ1-2; possibly TRBD1 for D (5 bases). CDR1 and CDR2 (germline): GTSNPN, SVGIG (reference sequence). V lost 0 bases and J 1 base, leaving 12 bases between the germline ends. This CDR3 spans 15 amino acids. The CDR3 DNA reads as TGTGCCTGGAGTGTACAAGGGGAGGGTAACTATGGCTACACCTTC. Its translation is CAWSVQGEGNYGYTF.

The chain links TRBV19 to TRBJ2-5; 10 bases match TRBD2. There are 15 residues in the CDR3. V dropped 7 bases and J dropped 0; count of bases not matched to a gene: 5. Germline values: CDR1 LNHDA, CDR2 SQIVND (reference sequence). The CDR3 is CASIGTSDNQETQYF. The DNA of the CDR3 is TGTGCCAGTATTGGGACTAGCGACAACCAAGAGACCCAGTACTTC. The whole variable domain, remainder taken from reference TRBV19 and TRBJ2-5, is DGGITQSPKYLFRKEGQNVTLSCEQNLNHDAMYWYRQDPGQGLRLIYYSQIVNDFQKGDIAEGYSVSREKKESFPLTVTSAQKNPTAFYLCASIGTSDNQETQYFGPGTRLLVL.

The J gene is TRBJ2-3, the V gene TRBV12-5; the match to TRBD2 covers 9 bases. Per the germline V gene, CDR1 is LGHNT and CDR2 is FRNRAP. After removal of 3 bases from V and 2 bases from J, the junction contained 9 bases not matched to a gene. CDR3 size: 17 residues. CDR3 protein: CASGFSASGKVTDTQYF. The CDR3 DNA follows: TGTGCTAGTGGTTTTTCGGCTAGCGGGAAAGTCACAGATACGCAGTATTTT.

On this clone itself: The junction differs from germline at one of its ends, possibly a read error. The chain carries TRBV11-2 and TRBJ1-2, with D maybe TRBD1 (5 bases). Germline V gene data show CDR1 as SGHAT and CDR2 as FQNNGV. This CDR3 comprises 15 residues. The CDR3 DNA follows: TGTGCCAGCACCTTAGGAGGGGCAGGCAACTATGGCTACACCTTC. It encodes CASTLGGAGNYGYTF.

J is TRBJ2-5 and V is TRBV3-1 (or the pseudogene TRBV3-2); D not certain. In germline, CDR1 is LGHDT, CDR2 YNNKEL (reference sequence). The CDR3 covers 12 residues. Trimming left V 3 bases short and J 2 bases short, with 4 bases between. The CDR3, as DNA: TGTGCCAGCAGCCACGGACAAGAGACCCAGTACTTC. Translation: CASSHGQETQYF.

The chain recombines TRBV19 with TRBJ1-2; D is uncertain. The V end lost 1 base, the J end lost 6 bases, and 6 bases lay between the germline ends. Germline CDR1 is LNHDA and CDR2 is SQIVND (reference sequence). CDR3 length: 12 residues. Written as DNA, the CDR3 is TGTGCCAGTAGTATAGCGGGGAATGGCTACACCTTC. Protein product: CASSIAGNGYTF. Together with reference TRBV19 and TRBJ1-2, the CDR3 gives the full variable domain: DGGITQSPKYLFRKEGQNVTLSCEQNLNHDAMYWYRQDPGQGLRLIYYSQIVNDFQKGDIAEGYSVSREKKESFPLTVTSAQKNPTAFYLCASSIAGNGYTFGSGTRLTVV.

The chain has TRBV6-1 and TRBJ2-1; the D gene is possibly TRBD1 (5 bases). This CDR3 is built from 16 residues. Germline CDR1 reads MNHNS; CDR2 reads SASEGT. Trimming removed 1 base from V and 3 bases from J, with 13 bases in between. CDR3 DNA sequence: TGTGCCAGCAGTGAAGAATGGCAGGGCGGCTACAATGAGCAGTTCTTC. This sequence encodes CASSEEWQGGYNEQFF.

The chain couples TRBV27 to TRBJ1-6; D unresolved. This CDR3 has 12 amino acids. CDR1 and CDR2 from the germline V gene are MNHEY and SMNVEV (reference sequence). The ends were cut back, 6 bases at V and 7 bases at J, with 7 bases in the middle. CDR3 nucleotides: TGTGCCAGCAGAGAGGCCAATTCACCCCTCCACTTT. Its translation is CASREANSPLHF.

The genes are TRBV6-5 and TRBJ1-2, with 10 nucleotides matching TRBD1. The CDR3 covers 16 residues. V was pared by 0 bases and J by 4 bases, with 5 bases of the junction left unmatched. Germline V gene sequence: CDR1 MNHEY, CDR2 SVGAGI. The CDR3 loop reads CASSYSRQGATYGYTF. The CDR3 bases are TGTGCCAGCAGTTACTCCCGACAGGGGGCGACCTATGGCTACACCTTC.

The V and J genes are TRBV7-8 and TRBJ1-1; D unresolved. V lost 5 bases and J lost 1, with 5 bases in between. CDR3 size: 12 residues. Per the germline V gene, CDR1 is SGHVS and CDR2 is FQNEAQ. The CDR3 bases are TGTGCCAGCAGCCCCGCGAACACTGAAGCTTTCTTT. It encodes CASSPANTEAFF.

V gene TRBV5-4 combines with J gene TRBJ2-7; D is uncertain. The CDR3 has 13 residues. The germline V gene has CDR1 SGHNT and CDR2 YYREEE (reference sequence). Trimming left V 2 bases short and J 5 bases short, with 11 bases between. CDR3 coding DNA: TGTGCCAGCAGCTTTCCACATGGGGACGAGCAGTACTTC. Translating it yields CASSFPHGDEQYF. Full variable domain (remainder filled in from reference TRBV5-4 and TRBJ2-7): ETGVTQSPTHLIKTRGQQVTLRCSSQSGHNTVSWYQQALGQGPQFIFQYYREEENGRGNFPPRFSGLQFPNYSSELNVNALELDDSALYLCASSFPHGDEQYFGPGTRLTVT.

V and J are TRBV6-5 and TRBJ1-5, with D perhaps TRBD1 (5 bases). Germline V gene sequence: CDR1 MNHEY, CDR2 SVGAGI. Trimming stripped 5 bases from V and 0 bases from J, with 11 bases between. This CDR3 region has 15 residues. This CDR3 reads CASSRTSDSNQPQHF. For the CDR3, the DNA is TGTGCCAGCAGTCGGACATCCGATAGCAATCAGCCCCAGCATTTT.

This clone was seen only once. The chain has TRBV18 and TRBJ1-4; possible D gene TRBD1, 5 bases. V was cut by 4 bases and J by 4 bases, with 16 bases left in between. The CDR3 has 16 residues. The V gene's germline CDR1 is KGHSH and CDR2 LQKENI. This chain's CDR3 is CASSRNTGANNEKLFF. The CDR3 DNA reads as TGTGCCAGCTCACGAAACACCGGGGCAAATAATGAAAAACTGTTTTTT. Filled out from reference TRBV18 and TRBJ1-4, the complete variable domain reads NAGVMQNPRHLVRRRGQEARLRCSPMKGHSHVYWYRQLPEEGLKFMVYLQKENIIDESGMPKERFSAEFPKEGPSILRIQQVVRGDSAAYFCASSRNTGANNEKLFFGSGTQLSVL.

The chain carries TRBV6-5 and TRBJ1-2, with D perhaps TRBD1 (6 bases). The germline V gene has CDR1 MNHEY and CDR2 SVGAGI. V dropped 5 bases and J dropped 4 bases, with 11 bases sitting between them. The CDR3 is 13 residues long. The CDR3 sequence: CASSRGVSYGYTF. CDR3 bases: TGTGCCAGCAGTAGGGGGGTCAGCTATGGCTACACCTTC.

The chain employs TRBV5-4 and TRBJ2-3, with D tentatively TRBD1 or TRBD2 (5 bases each). Trimming cost V 3 bases and J 1 base, with 12 bases left between them. CDR1 is SGHNT, CDR2 YYREEE, per germline (reference sequence). The CDR3 has 15 amino acids. The DNA of the CDR3 is TGTGCCAGCAGCTCCAAAGTGGGGGGCACAGATACGCAGTATTTT. Its translation is CASSSKVGGTDTQYF.

The chain links TRBV2 to TRBJ2-3; D gene unclear. The germline V gene has CDR1 SNHLY and CDR2 FYNNEI. The germline V and J ends were trimmed by 10 bases and 3 bases, with 8 bases remaining between them. The CDR3 contains 11 residues. In DNA, the CDR3 is TGTGCCATTTCCTTGACAGATACGCAGTATTTT. Translating it yields CAISLTDTQYF.

V gene TRBV3-1 (or the pseudogene TRBV3-2) combines with J gene TRBJ2-7; a weak D match, TRBD2 (7 bases). The ends were cut back, 4 bases at V and 6 bases at J, with 16 bases in the middle. The CDR3 has 14 residues. CDR1 is LGHDT and CDR2 is YNNKEL in the germline V gene (reference sequence). The CDR3 sequence is CASSPGGGRSEQYF. Written as DNA, the CDR3 is TGTGCCAGCAGCCCTGGGGGGGGCCGATCCGAGCAGTACTTC.

The CDR3 DNA is TGTGCCAGCAGCGCCATAGCGGGATCCTACAATGAGCAGTTCTTC. This codes for CASSAIAGSYNEQFF. The chain couples TRBV11-2 to TRBJ2-1; 8 bases match TRBD2. Germline V lookup: CDR1 SGHAT, CDR2 FQNNGV. This CDR3 comprises 15 residues. Unmatched junction bases numbered 4, after V lost 5 bases and J lost 1 base.

This clone was observed at least ten times. The chain couples TRBV5-1 to TRBJ2-5, with D uncertain. Germline values: CDR1 SGHRS, CDR2 YFSETQ. Trimming stripped 0 bases from V and 5 bases from J, with 8 bases between. There are 13 residues in the CDR3. The CDR3 nucleotides read TGCGCCAGCAGCTTGGCTGCTTTCGAGACCCAGTACTTC. Its protein is CASSLAAFETQYF.

The rearrangement joins TRBV10-1 to TRBJ2-2, with D unresolved. This CDR3 contains 13 residues. Germline V gene data show CDR1 as WNHNN and CDR2 as SYGVQD (reference sequence). The germline V and J ends were trimmed by 5 bases and 7 bases, with 11 bases remaining between them. Here the CDR3 DNA reads TGCGCCAGCAGTCAGCAGCTCAACGGGGAGCTGTTTTTT. It yields the protein CASSQQLNGELFF.